The clone carrying this TCR beta chain has just one count. The data are from a study of blood T cell repertoires in COVID-19. Looking at the study overall: The United States, Italy and Spain supplied acute and convalescent COVID-19 samples. T cells, B-cell-depleted T cells, or PBMCs supplied cDNA or gDNA.

Participants had their cohort set by participant-reported clinical history. The V gene's germline CDR1 is SGHTA and CDR2 FQGNSA. V was clipped by 2 bases and J by 4 bases, with 8 bases between them. This CDR3 contains 13 residues. Authors' analysis steps: Amplifying reference gene primers gave estimates of nucleated cell counts. Generated by immunoSEQ multiplex PCR, the TCRdb table keeps only in-frame clones and is missing some. Clone size and V and J calls were adopted from that table, with D and trimming inferred from the DNA. The sample gives approximately 82,000 clones, 80% to 90% of which show up once; around 1% is in the top ten.

The gene calls are TRBV7-2 and TRBJ1-2; D is undetermined. This sequence was found in a woman aged 50 to 65 with acute COVID-19. The sequencing sample was made of PBMCs or T cells enriched from blood (not recorded which). The CDR3 region is CASSLYQAYGYTF. CDR3 DNA: TGTGCCAGCAGCTTATACCAGGCCTATGGCTACACCTTC.